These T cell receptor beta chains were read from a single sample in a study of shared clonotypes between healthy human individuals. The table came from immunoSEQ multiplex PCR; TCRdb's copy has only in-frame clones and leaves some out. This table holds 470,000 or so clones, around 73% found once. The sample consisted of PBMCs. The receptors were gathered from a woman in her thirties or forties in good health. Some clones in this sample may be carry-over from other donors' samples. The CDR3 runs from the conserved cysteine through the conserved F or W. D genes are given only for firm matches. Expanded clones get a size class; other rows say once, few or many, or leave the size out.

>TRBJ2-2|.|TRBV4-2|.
CASSPAGAGELFF
TGTGCCAGCAGCCCCGCTGGAGCCGGGGAGCTGTTTTTT
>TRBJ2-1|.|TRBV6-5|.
CASSYIGRELPSEQFF
TGTGCCAGCAGTTACATTGGCCGGGAGCTCCCTAGTGAGCAGTTCTTC
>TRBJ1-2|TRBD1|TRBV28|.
CASSPTGGGYTF
TGTGCCAGCAGCCCGACAGGGGGGGGCTACACCTTC
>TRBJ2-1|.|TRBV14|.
CASSRSRMNEQFF
TGTGCCAGCAGCCGCAGTAGGATGAATGAGCAGTTCTTC
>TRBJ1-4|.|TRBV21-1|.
CASNTGVGRKLFF
TGTGCCAGCAACACAGGGGTAGGTCGAAAACTGTTTTTT
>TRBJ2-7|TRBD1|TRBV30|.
CAWSRDRAYEQYF
TGTGCCTGGAGTAGGGACAGGGCCTACGAGCAGTACTTC
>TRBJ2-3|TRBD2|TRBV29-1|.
CSVGSGATDTQYF
TGCAGCGTTGGGAGCGGGGCCACAGATACGCAGTATTTT
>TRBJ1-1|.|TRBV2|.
CASSESYREVEAFF
TGTGCCAGCAGTGAATCTTACAGGGAAGTTGAAGCTTTCTTT
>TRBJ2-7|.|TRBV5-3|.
CARSLLRDMTYEQYF
TGTGCCAGAAGCTTGTTGCGAGACATGACCTACGAGCAGTACTTC
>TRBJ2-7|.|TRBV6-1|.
CASSEGAGTYEQYF
TGTGCCAGCAGTGAGGGGGCAGGAACCTACGAGCAGTACTTC
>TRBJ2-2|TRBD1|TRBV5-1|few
CASSGTGNTGELFF
TGCGCCAGCTCGGGGACAGGGAATACCGGGGAGCTGTTTTTT
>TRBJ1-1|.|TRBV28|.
CASSLPWGGGNTEAFF
TGTGCCAGCAGTCTCCCCTGGGGGGGCGGGAACACTGAAGCTTTCTTT
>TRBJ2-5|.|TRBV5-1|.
CASSLSGGAETQYF
TGCGCCAGCAGCTTGTCGGGGGGCGCGGAGACCCAGTACTTC
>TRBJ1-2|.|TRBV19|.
CASSSQTENSNYGYTF
TGTGCCAGTAGTAGCCAGACAGAGAATTCTAACTATGGCTACACCTTC
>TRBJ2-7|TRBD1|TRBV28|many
CASKGTGGSHEQYF
TGTGCCAGCAAAGGGACAGGGGGCTCCCACGAGCAGTACTTC
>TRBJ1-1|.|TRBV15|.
CATSRDREANTEAFF
TGTGCCACCAGCAGAGATCGGGAGGCGAACACTGAAGCTTTCTTT
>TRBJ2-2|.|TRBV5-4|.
CASSPRRGANTGELFF
TGTGCCAGCAGCCCTAGACGAGGGGCGAACACCGGGGAGCTGTTTTTT
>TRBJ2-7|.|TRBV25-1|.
CASSEGLQAYEQYF
TGTGCCAGCAGTGAAGGGTTACAGGCCTACGAGCAGTACTTC
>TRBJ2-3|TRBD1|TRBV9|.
CASSVGTGEGDTQYF
TGTGCCAGCAGCGTTGGGACAGGGGAAGGGGATACGCAGTATTTT